These T cell receptor beta chains were read from a single sample in a study of blood T cell repertoires in COVID-19. The method was immunoSEQ multiplex PCR; TCRdb's version includes in-frame clones alone and lacks a portion of them. Of 200,000 to 250,000 clones listed, about 87% are singletons. The source material was peripheral blood. Receptor source: a woman in her 70s with active or convalescent COVID-19. Both conserved end residues are part of each CDR3. The D gene is left open where the match is weak.

D: TRBD1; J: TRBJ1-1; V: TRBV20-1; CDR3: CSAGGQGYAFF
D: TRBD2; J: TRBJ2-1; V: TRBV6-2/TRBV6-3; CDR3: CASSSRSSGVTYNEQFF
D: TRBD1; J: TRBJ2-7; V: TRBV6-5; CDR3: CASRALTGGSYEQYF
D: -; J: TRBJ1-1; V: TRBV19; CDR3: CASNGRSNTEAFF
D: TRBD1; J: TRBJ1-1; V: TRBV5-1; CDR3: CASSPVQGETEAFF
D: -; J: TRBJ2-3; V: TRBV5-1; CDR3: CASSLTGVFTDTQYF
D: TRBD1; J: TRBJ1-1; V: TRBV29-1; CDR3: CSAPRTGMNTEAFF
D: -; J: TRBJ1-2; V: TRBV19; CDR3: CASLSHVPREGYYYGYTF
D: -; J: TRBJ1-1; V: TRBV11-2; CDR3: CASSLVGRETEAFF
D: TRBD1; J: TRBJ1-1; V: TRBV5-6; CDR3: CASRHGTGDLAFF
D: TRBD1; J: TRBJ1-1; V: TRBV9; CDR3: CASSATPGQGTHF
D: -; J: TRBJ2-7; V: TRBV5-1; CDR3: CASSLLGAVHYEQYF
D: TRBD1; J: TRBJ1-2; V: TRBV7-8; CDR3: CASSYTGVGIYGYTF
D: TRBD1; J: TRBJ1-2; V: TRBV5-4; CDR3: CASSLVGDIGTGKGNTF
D: -; J: TRBJ1-2; V: TRBV5-1; CDR3: CASSPTNYGYTF
D: TRBD1; J: TRBJ1-2; V: TRBV24-1; CDR3: CATSSDRAGYTF
D: TRBD1; J: TRBJ2-1; V: TRBV12-3/TRBV12-4; CDR3: CASRTGSGNEQFF
D: TRBD1; J: TRBJ2-2; V: TRBV5-4; CDR3: CASSRDRGSELFF